These T cell receptor beta chains were read from a single sample in a study of T cell changes during pregnancy in multiple sclerosis. Libraries were prepared by immunoSEQ multiplex PCR; TCRdb keeps only in-frame clonotypes and omits some of them. The sample holds about 69,000 clones; 75% to 90% are singletons and the top ten take roughly 3.3%. Sequencing was performed on peripheral blood, taken before pregnancy. Receptor source: a female donor with multiple sclerosis, enrolled in a pregnancy study. CDR3s include the opening cysteine and the closing phenylalanine or tryptophan. D genes are given only for firm matches. Expanded clones get a size class; other rows say once, few or many, or leave the size out.

TRBD1	TRBV5-1	NA	TRBJ1-3	TGCGCCAGCAGCTTGGGATGGACAGGGGGCATGTCTGGAAACACCATATATTTT	CASSLGWTGGMSGNTIYF
NA	TRBV7-2	few	TRBJ1-1	TGTGCCAGCAGCTTAGTCGGGGGTTTGGACACTGAAGCTTTCTTT	CASSLVGGLDTEAFF
TRBD1	TRBV19	NA	TRBJ2-7	TGTGCCAGTAAGGGTATTGGGGGACAGGGTCCCTACGAGCAGTACTTC	CASKGIGGQGPYEQYF
NA	TRBV30	NA	TRBJ2-2	TGTGCCAGAGCGGGTTACAACACCGGGGAGCTGTTTTTT	CARAGYNTGELFF
TRBD1	TRBV5-5	NA	TRBJ1-2	TGTGCCAGCAGCTTGGCCGAGGGACAGATTTATGGCTACACCTTC	CASSLAEGQIYGYTF
NA	TRBV7-2	NA	TRBJ2-3	TGTGCCAGCAGCTTTTCCCTAGTTTCCGGTACGCAGTATTTT	CASSFSLVSGTQYF
TRBD2	TRBV6-6	NA	TRBJ2-2	TGTGCCAGCAGTTTGTTAGCGGGTTCGAACACCGGGGAGCTGTTTTTT	CASSLLAGSNTGELFF
NA	TRBV4-1	NA	TRBJ2-7	TGCGCCAGCAGCCAAGAGGGCAGGGTGGGCTACGAGCAGTACTTC	CASSQEGRVGYEQYF
NA	TRBV9	NA	TRBJ1-1	TGTGCCAGCAGCCCCGACTCAAGCACTGAAGCTTTCTTT	CASSPDSSTEAFF
TRBD2	TRBV5-6	NA	TRBJ2-1	TGTGCCAGCAGCTTCGGGACTAGCAGCTTTGAGCAGTTCTTC	CASSFGTSSFEQFF
NA	TRBV18	NA	TRBJ2-6	TGTGCCAGCTCACGACAAGGGGATGGGGCCAACGTCCTGACTTTC	CASSRQGDGANVLTF
TRBD2	TRBV19	NA	TRBJ2-6	TGTGCCAGTAGTGGACTAGCGGGTTTCTCTGGGGCCAACGTCCTGACTTTC	CASSGLAGFSGANVLTF
NA	TRBV6-5	NA	TRBJ1-3	TGTGCCAGCAGTCCCGCAAGCGGCTCTGGAAACACCATATATTTT	CASSPASGSGNTIYF
NA	TRBV6-6	few	TRBJ1-3	TGTGCCAGCAGTTTCATACAGAGCTCTGGAAACACCATATATTTT	CASSFIQSSGNTIYF
NA	TRBV30	NA	TRBJ1-2	TGTGCCTGGAGTGGACAGCTAAGGAGGGCTAACTATGGCTACACCTTC	CAWSGQLRRANYGYTF
NA	TRBV27	NA	TRBJ2-3	TGTGCCAGCAGTTTACTCCAGGTCCCCACAGATACGCAGTATTTT	CASSLLQVPTDTQYF
TRBD1	TRBV10-3	NA	TRBJ1-5	TGTGCCATCGGGGGACAGGATAATCAGCCCCAGCATTTT	CAIGGQDNQPQHF
TRBD1	TRBV10-3	NA	TRBJ1-3	TGTGCCATCAGCGGACAGGCATTATGGGGCTCGGGTACTAGTCGTCCCTCTGGAAACACCATATATTTT	CAISGQALWGSGTSRPSGNTIYF